This T cell receptor beta chain originates from a study of shared clonotypes between healthy human individuals. The protocol was immunoSEQ multiplex PCR, while the TCRdb copy is restricted to in-frame clones and leaves out a portion. The data contain approximately 980,000 clones, 70% to 85% of them singletons. Germline-derived CDR1 and CDR2 are LGHNA and YSLEER. The V end lost 6 bases, the J end lost 3 bases, and 12 bases lay between the germline ends. The CDR3 is 14 residues long. This clone was recorded a few times. The rearrangement links TRBV4-3 to TRBJ1-5, with unresolved D. This sequence originates from a man between 18 and 29 years old in good health. What was sequenced was memory CD4+ T cells sorted from blood. Subset here: CD45RA-negative fraction. CDR3 coding DNA: TGCGCCAGCAGTAGGGAGGCGGTCAATCAGCCCCAGCATTTT. Translating gives CASSREAVNQPQHF.